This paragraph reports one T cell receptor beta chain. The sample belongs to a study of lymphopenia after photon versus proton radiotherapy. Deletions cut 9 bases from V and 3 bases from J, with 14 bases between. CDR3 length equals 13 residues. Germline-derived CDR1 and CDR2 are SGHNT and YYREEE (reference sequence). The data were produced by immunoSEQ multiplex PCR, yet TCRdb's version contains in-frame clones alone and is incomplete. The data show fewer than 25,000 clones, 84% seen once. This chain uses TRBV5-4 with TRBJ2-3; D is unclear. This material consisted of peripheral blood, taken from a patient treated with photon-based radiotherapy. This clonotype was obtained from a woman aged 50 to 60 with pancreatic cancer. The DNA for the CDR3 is TGTGCCATCAACGCGCAGGCGACAGATACGCAGTATTTT. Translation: CAINAQATDTQYF. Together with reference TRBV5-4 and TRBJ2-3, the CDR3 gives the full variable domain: ETGVTQSPTHLIKTRGQQVTLRCSSQSGHNTVSWYQQALGQGPQFIFQYYREEENGRGNFPPRFSGLQFPNYSSELNVNALELDDSALYLCAINAQATDTQYFGPGTRLTVL.